These 21 T cell receptor beta chains share one sample of origin, sequenced in a study of blood T cell repertoires in COVID-19. Assay: immunoSEQ multiplex PCR; the TCRdb copy retains only in-frame clones and omits some. This sample has about 210,000 clones; about 86% occur once, and the top ten carry approximately 2.9%. The sequenced sample was peripheral blood. Every receptor here comes from a man aged 45 to 65 with active or convalescent COVID-19.

This chain connects TRBV18 to TRBJ1-2; 11 nucleotides match TRBD1. The V gene end was trimmed by 6 bases and the J gene end by 6 bases; junction bases not matched to a gene: 3. From germline, CDR1 is KGHSH and CDR2 LQKENI. This CDR3 spans 13 amino acids. CDR3 amino acids: CASSLGQGDGYTF. DNA for the CDR3: TGTGCCAGCTCTTTGGGACAGGGGGATGGCTACACCTTC. The variable domain in full, with the rest retrieved from reference TRBV18 and TRBJ1-2, is NAGVMQNPRHLVRRRGQEARLRCSPMKGHSHVYWYRQLPEEGLKFMVYLQKENIIDESGMPKERFSAEFPKEGPSILRIQQVVRGDSAAYFCASSLGQGDGYTFGSGTRLTVV.

This clone appeared a single time. The CDR3 spells CASSPTGAWDIQYF. DNA of the CDR3: TGCGCCAGCAGCCCGACAGGGGCCTGGGACATTCAGTACTTC. The chain recombines TRBV5-1 with TRBJ2-4, with TRBD1 matching 8 bases. CDR3 length: 14 amino acids. J gave up 8 bases and V 4 bases, and 8 bases lay outside the gene matches. Germline values: CDR1 SGHRS, CDR2 YFSETQ.

The genes are TRBV29-1 and TRBJ2-7, with TRBD1 matching over 9 bases. The germline V gene encodes CDR1 SQVTM and CDR2 ANQGSEA. The CDR3 contains 12 residues. With 5 bases clipped from V and 6 bases from J, the junction kept 5 bases outside the gene matches. For the CDR3, the DNA is TGCAGCGTTAAACAGGGGGCGGCCGAGCAGTACTTC. Translating it yields CSVKQGAAEQYF.

The V and J genes are TRBV3-1 (or the pseudogene TRBV3-2) and TRBJ2-7, with 7 positions matching TRBD2. V gave up 3 bases and J gave up 5 bases; unmatched junction bases: 10. CDR1 and CDR2 from the germline V gene are LGHDT and YNNKEL (reference sequence). CDR3 length equals 15 residues. The CDR3 DNA reads as TGTGCCAGCAGCCATGGACTAGAACCCAACAACGAGCAGTACTTC. Amino acid sequence: CASSHGLEPNNEQYF.

The J gene is TRBJ2-7, the V gene TRBV30, with TRBD1 identical over 9 bases. V was pared by 5 bases and J by 5 bases, with 10 bases of the junction left unmatched. This CDR3 is built from 14 residues. Germline-derived CDR1 and CDR2 are GTSNPN and SVGIG (reference sequence). The chain's CDR3 is CAWATGGNGDEQYF. In DNA form, the CDR3 reads TGTGCCTGGGCCACAGGGGGCAACGGAGACGAGCAGTACTTC. Full variable domain (rest looked up from reference TRBV30 and TRBJ2-7): SQTIHQWPATLVQPVGSPLSLECTVEGTSNPNLYWYRQAAGRGLQLLFYSVGIGQISSEVPQNLSASRPQDRQFILSSKKLLLSDSGFYLCAWATGGNGDEQYFGPGTRLTVT.

This clone was picked up a small number of times. This rearrangement joins TRBV6-6 to TRBJ2-1; 7 nucleotides line up with TRBD1. Trimming at V came to 7 bases and at J to 6 bases, leaving 12 bases not matched to a gene. Per the germline V gene, CDR1 is MNHNY and CDR2 is SVGAGI (reference sequence). This CDR3 is built from 15 residues. CDR3 sequence (DNA): TGTGCCAGCATTGCCGCCTTCCCAGGGGGCAATGAGCAGTTCTTC. It codes for CASIAAFPGGNEQFF.

CDR3 amino acids: CASSRQGFGYEQYF. CDR3 DNA: TGTGCCAGCTCACGACAGGGGTTTGGCTACGAGCAGTACTTC. The rearrangement uses TRBV18 and TRBJ2-7; 8 bases line up with TRBD1. The germline CDR1 and CDR2 sequences are KGHSH and LQKENI. This CDR3 spans 14 amino acids. V dropped 4 bases and J dropped 3; count of bases not matched to a gene: 5. Full variable domain (remainder filled in from reference TRBV18 and TRBJ2-7): NAGVMQNPRHLVRRRGQEARLRCSPMKGHSHVYWYRQLPEEGLKFMVYLQKENIIDESGMPKERFSAEFPKEGPSILRIQQVVRGDSAAYFCASSRQGFGYEQYFGPGTRLTVT.

V and J are TRBV9 and TRBJ2-4; tentative D call: TRBD2 (5 bases). Deletions cut 0 bases from V and 0 bases from J, with 16 bases between. This CDR3 has 18 amino acids. CDR1 SGDLS and CDR2 YYNGEE come from the germline V gene. For the CDR3, the DNA is TGTGCCAGCAGCGTAGGGTTGAGGGCAGACCGAGCCAAAAACATTCAGTACTTC. Its translation is CASSVGLRADRAKNIQYF. The full variable domain, in which reference TRBV9 and TRBJ2-4 provide the parts outside the CDR3, is DSGVTQTPKHLITATGQRVTLRCSPRSGDLSVYWYQQSLDQGLQFLIQYYNGEERAKGNILERFSAQQFPDLHSELNLSSLELGDSALYFCASSVGLRADRAKNIQYFGAGTRLSVL.

The J gene is TRBJ1-5, the V gene TRBV18; TRBD1 is a possible D gene (5 bases). Trimming took off 0 bases at V and 4 bases at J, with 16 bases between the two ends. Germline V lookup: CDR1 KGHSH, CDR2 LQKENI. The CDR3 consists of 17 residues. The CDR3 is CASSPPGGVSGNQPQHF. The CDR3 DNA reads as TGTGCCAGCTCACCACCGGGTGGTGTGTCAGGGAATCAGCCCCAGCATTTT.

The chain has TRBV4-1 and TRBJ1-6; D might be TRBD1 (5 bases). The CDR3 runs 16 residues. V lost 4 bases, J lost 4 bases, and 14 bases lay in between. Per germline, CDR1 MGHRA and CDR2 YSYEKL. CDR3 nucleotides: TGCGCCAGCAGCCGGTTTGGGGCCTCTTATAATTCACCCCTCCACTTT. Protein sequence: CASSRFGASYNSPLHF.

This clone came up a few times. The same CDR3 is also encoded by other DNA sequences in this sample. The chain couples TRBV9 to TRBJ1-2; 8 bases align to TRBD1. CDR3 size: 14 residues. V was pared by 0 bases and J by 2 bases, with 0 bases of the junction left unmatched. Germline CDR1 and CDR2: SGDLS and YYNGEE. Here the CDR3 reads CASSVGDRNYGYTF. CDR3 nucleotide sequence: TGTGCCAGCAGCGTAGGGGACAGGAACTATGGCTACACCTTC. Complete variable domain (other parts from reference TRBV9 and TRBJ1-2): DSGVTQTPKHLITATGQRVTLRCSPRSGDLSVYWYQQSLDQGLQFLIQYYNGEERAKGNILERFSAQQFPDLHSELNLSSLELGDSALYFCASSVGDRNYGYTFGSGTRLTVV.

The chain is built from TRBV25-1 and TRBJ1-5, with D tentatively TRBD1 (5 bases). Looked up from germline, CDR1 is MGHDK and CDR2 is SYGVNS. V shed 4 bases and J shed 7 bases, with 14 bases lying between them. The CDR3 totals 14 residues. The CDR3 spells CASSGRGIGQPQHF. As DNA, the CDR3 is TGTGCCAGCAGTGGGCGGGGGATAGGACAGCCCCAGCATTTT.

This chain uses TRBV3-1 (or the pseudogene TRBV3-2) with TRBJ1-2; 11 bases fit TRBD1. J gave up 2 bases and V 1 base, and 9 bases lay outside the gene matches. Germline V gene sequence: CDR1 LGHDT, CDR2 YNNKEL (reference sequence). The CDR3 covers 18 residues. Here the CDR3 DNA reads TGTGCCAGCAGCCAAGTATTAAGGGACAGGGGGTGGAACTATGGCTACACCTTC. This codes for CASSQVLRDRGWNYGYTF.

The chain links TRBV7-2 to TRBJ1-4, with a possible D match to TRBD1 (6 bases). This CDR3 has 15 amino acids. Germline V CDR1 and CDR2: SGHTA, FQGNSA. V shed 6 bases and J shed 4 bases, with 15 bases lying between them. CDR3 sequence (DNA): TGTGCCAGCAGTCCGACAGGCTCTATTAATGAAAAACTGTTTTTT. It encodes CASSPTGSINEKLFF.

The chain carries TRBV4-2 and TRBJ1-2; D perhaps matches TRBD1 (6 bases). CDR3 size: 17 residues. Trimming cost V 0 bases and J 5 bases, with 19 bases left between them. Germline V gene sequence: CDR1 LGHNA, CDR2 YNFKEQ. The DNA of the CDR3 is TGTGCCAGCAGCCAAGAACCTATCCCGACAGGAGAATATGGCTACACCTTC. It yields the protein CASSQEPIPTGEYGYTF.

J is TRBJ2-3 and V is TRBV5-1, with no clear D. The CDR3 length is 13 residues. V was pared by 0 bases and J by 0 bases, with 2 bases between. Germline lookup yields CDR1 SGHRS and CDR2 YFSETQ. The CDR3 region has the DNA TGCGCCAGCAGCTTGGCTAGCACAGATACGCAGTATTTT. Protein product: CASSLASTDTQYF.

The V call is TRBV7-2, the J call TRBJ2-3; TRBD2 matches 9 bases. The CDR3 is made up of 15 amino acids. CDR1 SGHTA and CDR2 FQGNSA come from the germline V gene. The J segment lost 1 base and the V segment lost 5 bases, leaving 4 bases of the junction unmatched. CDR3 coding DNA: TGTGCCAGCAGCCCGCAGCGGGGGGGCACAGATACGCAGTATTTT. It specifies CASSPQRGGTDTQYF.

This sequence joins TRBV10-1 and TRBJ2-7; D may be TRBD2 (6 bases). This CDR3 has 15 residues. Trimming cost V 0 bases and J 0 bases, with 9 bases left between them. From germline, CDR1 is WNHNN and CDR2 SYGVQD (reference sequence). CDR3 nucleotides: TGCGCCAGCAGTGAGTCGGGCGGGAACTCCTACGAGCAGTACTTC. Amino acid sequence: CASSESGGNSYEQYF.

The chain uses TRBV10-2 and TRBJ1-1, with D perhaps TRBD1 (5 bases). Per germline, CDR1 WSHSY and CDR2 SAAADI. Trimming took off 5 bases at V and 1 base at J, with 11 bases between the two ends. This CDR3 is built from 14 residues. The CDR3 sequence: CASSLGGANTEAFF. CDR3 coding DNA: TGCGCCAGCAGTCTTGGAGGGGCGAACACTGAAGCTTTCTTT.

The rearrangement links TRBV27 to TRBJ2-7; D perhaps matches TRBD1 (6 bases). Trimming pared 6 bases from V and 1 base from J, leaving 10 bases between. CDR1 and CDR2 (germline): MNHEY, SMNVEV (reference sequence). The CDR3 extends over 13 amino acids. This chain's CDR3 is CASRRTASYEQYF. CDR3 in DNA: TGTGCCAGCAGGAGGACAGCTTCCTACGAGCAGTACTTC.

J is TRBJ2-1 and V is TRBV19, with D perhaps matching TRBD2 (6 bases). Trimming pared 6 bases from V and 8 bases from J, leaving 17 bases between. Germline V gives CDR1 LNHDA, CDR2 SQIVND (reference sequence). There are 14 residues in the CDR3. The chain's CDR3 is CASRGGPRGDEQFF. For the CDR3, the DNA is TGTGCCAGTAGGGGGGGACCCCGGGGAGATGAGCAGTTCTTC.